This note documents a single T cell receptor (beta chain) sequence. This receptor's antigen is unknown. No clone much larger than this one lies a single base away; base qualities are absent. TCR CDR3 regions were amplified from genomic DNA by multiplex PCR using the deep immunoSEQ assay. For each cell subset, the extracted genomic DNA was distributed evenly across all wells of several immunoSEQ 96-well plates, and each plate served as one replicate. For sorted subsets, each replicate PCR was loaded with roughly 190 ng genomic DNA, equivalent to about 33,000 T cell genomes. Purified libraries were measured with a Qubit 3.0 fluorometer, size-checked on a Bioanalyzer 2100, and measured again with the KAPA Library Quantification kit. Each immunoSEQ 96-well plate was sequenced on its own single-read 150-cycle Illumina NextSeq 550 flow cell. The original pipeline was this. The immunoSEQ output contained only junctional sequences without quality scores, so filtering could not match that applied to full-length reads. Sequences were annotated with PyIR, a Python wrapper for IgBLAST v1.9, using IMGT germline references to assign V/J genes and CDR3. Reads were filtered out if the reads had weak V/J assignments (E-value above 1e-6), no CDR3, stop codons, out-of-frame junctions, or ambiguous translated residues. V3J clonotypes were defined as sequences sharing an identical inferred V gene, J gene, and CDR3 amino acid sequence. To compute the percentage overlap between repertoires, the number of shared unique clonotypes was divided by the size of the smaller repertoire. RTK rarefaction, the Chao1 estimator, and Recon v2.1 estimates of unobserved clonotypes were used to assess repertoire richness. Generation probabilities were computed with OLGA for all TCRbeta clonotypes obtained by the gDNA method from a handful of donors. Not all clones reach the TCRdb copy of this immuneACCESS table, which keeps in-frame sequences only. Checked studies attribute under half of the gap to unresolved V genes and leave the rest unexplained. The V and J calls and clone size are taken from that table; D and trimming were inferred from the DNA. The sample table shows a few million clones, and 90% to 96% are seen once. The ten largest clones add up to about 0.13% of the sample.

The data derive from a study of shared clonotypes between healthy human individuals (dated by TCRdb to about 2020). For context, the study as a whole: Two women and a few men aged 18 to 49 years were included in the cohort. For each donor, three plates each were used for CD4 naive and CD4 memory, two plates were used for CD8 naive, and one plate was used for CD8 memory. To estimate repertoire size and how much clonotypes are shared between individuals, the study performed deep sequencing of blood TCR repertoires from a handful of healthy adults. To increase sequencing depth and limit assay-specific biases, TCR repertoire library preparation and sequencing were carried out by different laboratories using diverse techniques. Per donor, leukapheresis produced somewhere between about 0.94 and 10 billion PBMCs.

The donors were healthy, HIV-negative adults who had no recently reported acute infections or vaccinations. All donors were Caucasian adults living in Nashville, Tennessee, USA. CD4+ T cells were enriched by magnetic negative selection; naive cells were then positively selected on CD45RA, and the negative fraction formed the memory subset. After blood collection by leukapheresis, PBMCs were isolated using Ficoll-Histopaque density gradient centrifugation and then cryopreserved in the vapor phase of liquid nitrogen. Analytical flow cytometry was used to check the purity and quantity of each magnetically sorted T cell population. Genomic DNA was isolated from each sorted fraction and quantified by UV absorbance on a Nanodrop 2000c. The study at large found these results: The small number of donors limited the genetic and exposure-history diversity represented. Higher generation probabilities were observed for clonotypes shared by all four sorted-subset donors than for non-shared clonotypes. Naive subsets generally had larger estimated clonotype richness than memory subsets did. Based on pairwise subsampling, the degree of clonotype sharing among donors was expected to be affected by sequencing depth. Sampling was restricted to blood, and TCR repertoires in tissues likely differ from the TCR repertoires found in blood. Rarefaction of sorted-subset datasets indicated incomplete sequencing despite the large sequencing depth. Sharing across a few donors was observed for approximately 5% of naive CD4, over 3% of naive CD8, 2.3% of memory CD4, and about 0.39% of memory CD8 clonotypes.

The germline V gene encodes CDR1 KGHSH and CDR2 LQKENI. Trimming costs V 5 bases and J 3 bases, and their ends lie 8 bases apart. The CDR3 sequence holds 12 residues, the cysteine and phenylalanine included. Here the CDR3 DNA is all that survives: 36 bases in frame from base 1. The source of this sequence is a man aged 18-30 years in good health. The sequencing sample was made of naive CD4+ T cells sorted from blood. The cell subset or site tag for this specimen amounts to: CD45RA+ positively selected. Recombination connected TRBV18 to TRBJ2-7; the D gene is possibly TRBD1 or TRBD2, with 5 bases matching each. Here is the DNA: TGTGCCAGCTCAGGGACGGTCTACGAGCAGTACTTC. Its protein reads: CASSGTVYEQYF.